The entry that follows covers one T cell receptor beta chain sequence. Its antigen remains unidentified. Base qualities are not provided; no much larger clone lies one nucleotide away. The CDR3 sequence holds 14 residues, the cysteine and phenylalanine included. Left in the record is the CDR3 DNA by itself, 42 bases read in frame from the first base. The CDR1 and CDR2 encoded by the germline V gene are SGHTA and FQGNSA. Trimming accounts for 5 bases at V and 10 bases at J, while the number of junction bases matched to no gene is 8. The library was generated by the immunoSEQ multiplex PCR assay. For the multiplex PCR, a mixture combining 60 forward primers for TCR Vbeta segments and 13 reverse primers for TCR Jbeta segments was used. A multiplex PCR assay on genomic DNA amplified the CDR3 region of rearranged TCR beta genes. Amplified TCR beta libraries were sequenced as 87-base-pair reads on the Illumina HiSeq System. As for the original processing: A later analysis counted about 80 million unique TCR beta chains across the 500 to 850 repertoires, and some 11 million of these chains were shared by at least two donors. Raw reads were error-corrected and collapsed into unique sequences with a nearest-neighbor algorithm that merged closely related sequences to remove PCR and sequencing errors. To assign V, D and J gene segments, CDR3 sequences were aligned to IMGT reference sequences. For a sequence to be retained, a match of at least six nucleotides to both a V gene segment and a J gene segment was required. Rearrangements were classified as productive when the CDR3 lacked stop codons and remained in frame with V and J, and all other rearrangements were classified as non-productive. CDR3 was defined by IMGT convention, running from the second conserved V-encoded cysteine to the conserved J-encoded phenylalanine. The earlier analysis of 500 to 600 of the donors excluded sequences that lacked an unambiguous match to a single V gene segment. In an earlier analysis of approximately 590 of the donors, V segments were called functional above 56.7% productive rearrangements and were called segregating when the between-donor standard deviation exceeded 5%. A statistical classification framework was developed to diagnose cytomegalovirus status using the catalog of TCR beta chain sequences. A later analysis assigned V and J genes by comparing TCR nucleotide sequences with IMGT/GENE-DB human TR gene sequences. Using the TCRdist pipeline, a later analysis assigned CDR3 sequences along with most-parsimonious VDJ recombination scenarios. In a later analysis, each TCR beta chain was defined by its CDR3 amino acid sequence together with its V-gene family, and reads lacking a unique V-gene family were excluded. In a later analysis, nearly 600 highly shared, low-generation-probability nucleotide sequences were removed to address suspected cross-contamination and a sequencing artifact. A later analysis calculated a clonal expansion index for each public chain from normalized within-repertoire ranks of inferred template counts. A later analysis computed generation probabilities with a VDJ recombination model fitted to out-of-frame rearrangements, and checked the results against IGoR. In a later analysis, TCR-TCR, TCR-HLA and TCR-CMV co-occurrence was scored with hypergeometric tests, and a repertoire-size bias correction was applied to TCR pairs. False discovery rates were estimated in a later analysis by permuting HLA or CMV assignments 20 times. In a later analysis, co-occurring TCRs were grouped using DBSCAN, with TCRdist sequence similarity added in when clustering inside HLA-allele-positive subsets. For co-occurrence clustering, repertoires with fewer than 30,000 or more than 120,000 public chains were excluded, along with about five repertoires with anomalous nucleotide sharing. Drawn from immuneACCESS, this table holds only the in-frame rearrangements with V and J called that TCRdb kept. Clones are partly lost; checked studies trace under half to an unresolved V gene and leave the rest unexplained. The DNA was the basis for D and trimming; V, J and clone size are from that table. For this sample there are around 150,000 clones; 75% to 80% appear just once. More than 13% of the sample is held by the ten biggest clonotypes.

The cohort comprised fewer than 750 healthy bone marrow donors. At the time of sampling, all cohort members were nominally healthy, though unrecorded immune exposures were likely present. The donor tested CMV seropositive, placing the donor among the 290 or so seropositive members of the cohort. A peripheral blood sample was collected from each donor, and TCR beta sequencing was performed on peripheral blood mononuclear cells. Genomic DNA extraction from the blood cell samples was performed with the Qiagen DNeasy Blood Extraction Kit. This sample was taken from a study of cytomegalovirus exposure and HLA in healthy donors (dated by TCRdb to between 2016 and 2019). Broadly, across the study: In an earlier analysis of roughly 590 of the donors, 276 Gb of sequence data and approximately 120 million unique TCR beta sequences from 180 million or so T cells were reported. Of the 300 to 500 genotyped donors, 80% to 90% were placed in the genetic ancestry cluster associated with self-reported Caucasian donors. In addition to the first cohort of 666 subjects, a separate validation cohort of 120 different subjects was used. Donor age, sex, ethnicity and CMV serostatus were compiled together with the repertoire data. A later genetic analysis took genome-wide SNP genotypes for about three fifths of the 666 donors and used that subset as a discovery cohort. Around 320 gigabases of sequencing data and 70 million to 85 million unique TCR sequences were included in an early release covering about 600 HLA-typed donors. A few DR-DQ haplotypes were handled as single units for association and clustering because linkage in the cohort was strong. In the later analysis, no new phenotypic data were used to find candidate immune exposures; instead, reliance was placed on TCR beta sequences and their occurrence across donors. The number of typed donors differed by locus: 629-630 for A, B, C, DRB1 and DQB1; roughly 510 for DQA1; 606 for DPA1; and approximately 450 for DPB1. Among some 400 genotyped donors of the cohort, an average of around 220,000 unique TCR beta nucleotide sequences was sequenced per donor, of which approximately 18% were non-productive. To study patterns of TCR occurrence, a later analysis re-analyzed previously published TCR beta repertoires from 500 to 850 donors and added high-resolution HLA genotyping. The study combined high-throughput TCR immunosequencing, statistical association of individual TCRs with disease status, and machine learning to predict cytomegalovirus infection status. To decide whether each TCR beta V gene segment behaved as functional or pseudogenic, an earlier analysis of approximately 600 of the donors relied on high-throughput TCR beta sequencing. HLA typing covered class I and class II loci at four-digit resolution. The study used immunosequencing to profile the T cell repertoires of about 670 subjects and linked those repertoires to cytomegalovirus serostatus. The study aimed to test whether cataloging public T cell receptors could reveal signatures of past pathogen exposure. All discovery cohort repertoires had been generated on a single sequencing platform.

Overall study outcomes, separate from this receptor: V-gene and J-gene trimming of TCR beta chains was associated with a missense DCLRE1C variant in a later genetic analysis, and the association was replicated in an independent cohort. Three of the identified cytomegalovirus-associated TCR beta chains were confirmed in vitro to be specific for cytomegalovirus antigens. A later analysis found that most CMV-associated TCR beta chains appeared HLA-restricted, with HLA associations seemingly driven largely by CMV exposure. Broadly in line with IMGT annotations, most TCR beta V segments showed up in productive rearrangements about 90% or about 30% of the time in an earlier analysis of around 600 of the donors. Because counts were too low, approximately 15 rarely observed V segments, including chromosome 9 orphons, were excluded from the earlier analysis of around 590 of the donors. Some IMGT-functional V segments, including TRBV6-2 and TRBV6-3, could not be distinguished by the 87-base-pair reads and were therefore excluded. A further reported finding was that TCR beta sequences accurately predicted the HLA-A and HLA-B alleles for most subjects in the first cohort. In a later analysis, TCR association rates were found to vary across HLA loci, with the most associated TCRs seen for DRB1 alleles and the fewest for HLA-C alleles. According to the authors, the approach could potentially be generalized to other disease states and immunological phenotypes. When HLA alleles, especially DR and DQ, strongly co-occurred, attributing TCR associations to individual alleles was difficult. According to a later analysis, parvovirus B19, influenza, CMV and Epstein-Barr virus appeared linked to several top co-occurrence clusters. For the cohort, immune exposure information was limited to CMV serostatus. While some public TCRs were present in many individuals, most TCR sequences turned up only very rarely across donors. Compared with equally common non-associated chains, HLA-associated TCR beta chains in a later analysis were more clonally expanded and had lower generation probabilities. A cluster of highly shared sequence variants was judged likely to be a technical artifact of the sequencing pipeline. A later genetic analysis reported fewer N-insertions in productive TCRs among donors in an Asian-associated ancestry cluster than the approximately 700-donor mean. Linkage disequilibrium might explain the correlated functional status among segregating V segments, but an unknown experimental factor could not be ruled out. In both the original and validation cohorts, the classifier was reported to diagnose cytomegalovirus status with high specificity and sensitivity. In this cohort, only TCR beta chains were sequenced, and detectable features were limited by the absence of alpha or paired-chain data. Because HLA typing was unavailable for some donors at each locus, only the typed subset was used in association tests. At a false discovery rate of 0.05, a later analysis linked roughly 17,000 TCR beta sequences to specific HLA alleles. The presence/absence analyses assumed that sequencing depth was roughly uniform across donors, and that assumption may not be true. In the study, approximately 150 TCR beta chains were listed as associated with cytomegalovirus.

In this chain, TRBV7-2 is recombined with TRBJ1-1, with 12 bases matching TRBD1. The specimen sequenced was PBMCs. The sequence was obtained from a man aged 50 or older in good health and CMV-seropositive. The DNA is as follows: TGTGCCAGCAGCCCACCGGGACAGGGGGCTCGAGCTTTCTTT. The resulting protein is CASSPPGQGARAFF.